What follows are 2 T cell receptor beta chains derived from one specimen sequenced in a study of shared clonotypes between healthy human individuals. The data were produced by immunoSEQ multiplex PCR, yet TCRdb's version contains in-frame clones alone and is incomplete. Of 950,000 to 1,200,000 clones listed, roughly 80% are singletons. Material for sequencing was memory CD4+ T cells from PBMCs. Subset reported: CD45RA-negative fraction. The receptors stem from a man aged 18 to 29 in good health. Some clones in this sample may be carry-over from other donors' samples.

The gene calls are TRBV2 and TRBJ1-4, with D maybe TRBD1 (6 bases). Trimming took off 5 bases at V and 8 bases at J, with 15 bases between the two ends. The germline V gene has CDR1 SNHLY and CDR2 FYNNEI. The CDR3 extends over 14 amino acids. The CDR3 sequence: CASSRQVVGEKLFF. The CDR3 nucleotides read TGTGCCAGCAGTAGACAGGTAGTAGGCGAAAAACTGTTTTTT. Full variable domain (missing parts from reference TRBV2 and TRBJ1-4): EPEVTQTPSHQVTQMGQEVILRCVPISNHLYFYWYRQILGQKVEFLVSFYNNEISEKSEIFDDQFSVERPDGSNFTLKIRSTKLEDSAMYFCASSRQVVGEKLFFGSGTQLSVL.

As to this clone: A much larger clone is a single base away; this may be a read error. V is TRBV5-6 and J is TRBJ2-2; D ambiguous. The germline gives CDR1 SGHDT, CDR2 YYEEEE. Between the trimmed V and J ends, which lost 3 bases and 2 bases, there was a span of 2 bases. This CDR3 region has 12 residues. CDR3 nucleotide sequence: TGTGCCAGCAGCTCAAACACCGGGGAGCTGTTTTTT. The encoded protein is CASSSNTGELFF. The full variable domain, in which reference TRBV5-6 and TRBJ2-2 provide the parts outside the CDR3, is DAGVTQSPTHLIKTRGQQVTLRCSPKSGHDTVSWYQQALGQGPQFIFQYYEEEERQRGNFPDRFSGHQFPNYSSELNVNALLLGDSALYLCASSSNTGELFFGEGSRLTVL.